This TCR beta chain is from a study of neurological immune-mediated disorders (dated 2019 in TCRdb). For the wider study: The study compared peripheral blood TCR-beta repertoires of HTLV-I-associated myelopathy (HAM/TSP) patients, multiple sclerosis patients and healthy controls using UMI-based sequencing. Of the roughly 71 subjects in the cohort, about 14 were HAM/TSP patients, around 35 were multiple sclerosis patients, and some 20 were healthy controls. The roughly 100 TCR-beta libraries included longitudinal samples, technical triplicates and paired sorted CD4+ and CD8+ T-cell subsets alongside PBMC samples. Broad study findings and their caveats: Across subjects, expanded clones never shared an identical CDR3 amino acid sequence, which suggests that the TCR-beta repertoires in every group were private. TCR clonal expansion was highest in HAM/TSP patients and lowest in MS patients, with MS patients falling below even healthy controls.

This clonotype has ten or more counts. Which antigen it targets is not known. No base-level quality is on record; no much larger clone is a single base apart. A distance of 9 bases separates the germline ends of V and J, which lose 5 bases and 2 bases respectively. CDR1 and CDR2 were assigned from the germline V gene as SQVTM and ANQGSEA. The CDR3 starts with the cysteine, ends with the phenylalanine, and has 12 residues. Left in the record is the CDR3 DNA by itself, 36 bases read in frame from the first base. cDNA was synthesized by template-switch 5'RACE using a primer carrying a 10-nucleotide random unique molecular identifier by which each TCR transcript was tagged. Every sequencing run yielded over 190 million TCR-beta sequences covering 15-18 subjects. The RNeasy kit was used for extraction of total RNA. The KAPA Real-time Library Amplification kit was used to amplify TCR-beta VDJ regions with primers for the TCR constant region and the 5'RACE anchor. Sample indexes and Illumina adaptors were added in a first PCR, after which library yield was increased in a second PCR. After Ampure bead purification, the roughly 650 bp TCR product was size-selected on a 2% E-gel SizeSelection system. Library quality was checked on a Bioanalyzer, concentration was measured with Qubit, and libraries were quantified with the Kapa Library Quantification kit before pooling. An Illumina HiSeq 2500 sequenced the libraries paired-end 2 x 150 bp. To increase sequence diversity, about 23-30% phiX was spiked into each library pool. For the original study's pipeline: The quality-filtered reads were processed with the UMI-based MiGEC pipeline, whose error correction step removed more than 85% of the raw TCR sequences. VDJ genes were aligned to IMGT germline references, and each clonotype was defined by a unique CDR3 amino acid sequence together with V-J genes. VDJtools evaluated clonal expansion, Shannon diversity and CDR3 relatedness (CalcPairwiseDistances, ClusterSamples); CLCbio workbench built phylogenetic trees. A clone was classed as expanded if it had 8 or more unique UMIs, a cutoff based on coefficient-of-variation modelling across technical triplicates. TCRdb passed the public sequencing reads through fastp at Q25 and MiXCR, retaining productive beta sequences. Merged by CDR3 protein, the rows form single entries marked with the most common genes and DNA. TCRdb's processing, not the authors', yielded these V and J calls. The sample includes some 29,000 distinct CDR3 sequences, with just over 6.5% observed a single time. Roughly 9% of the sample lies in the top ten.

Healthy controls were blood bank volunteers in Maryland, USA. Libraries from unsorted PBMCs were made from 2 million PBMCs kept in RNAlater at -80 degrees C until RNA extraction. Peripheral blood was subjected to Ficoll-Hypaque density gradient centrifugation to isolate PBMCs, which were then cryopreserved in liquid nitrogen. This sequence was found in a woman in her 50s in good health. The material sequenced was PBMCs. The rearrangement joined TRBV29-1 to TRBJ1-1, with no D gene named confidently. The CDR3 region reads CSVHVQNTEAFF. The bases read TGCAGCGTTCACGTACAAAACACTGAAGCTTTCTTT.